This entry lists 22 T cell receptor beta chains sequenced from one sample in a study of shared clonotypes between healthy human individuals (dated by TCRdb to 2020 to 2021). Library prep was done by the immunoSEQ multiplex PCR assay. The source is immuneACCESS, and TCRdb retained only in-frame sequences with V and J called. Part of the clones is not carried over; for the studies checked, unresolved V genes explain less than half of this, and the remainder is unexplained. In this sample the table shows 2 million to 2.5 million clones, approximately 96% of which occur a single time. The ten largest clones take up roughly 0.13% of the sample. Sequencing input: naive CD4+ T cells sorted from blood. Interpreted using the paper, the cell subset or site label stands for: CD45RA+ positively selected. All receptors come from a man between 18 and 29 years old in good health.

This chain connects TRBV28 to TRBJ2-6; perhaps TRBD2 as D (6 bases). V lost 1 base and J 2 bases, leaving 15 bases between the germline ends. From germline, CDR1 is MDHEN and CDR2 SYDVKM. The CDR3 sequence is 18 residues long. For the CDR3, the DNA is TGTGCCAGCAGTTTATTCGCGGGGCAGACAACTGGGGCCAACGTCCTGACTTTC. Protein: CASSLFAGQTTGANVLTF.

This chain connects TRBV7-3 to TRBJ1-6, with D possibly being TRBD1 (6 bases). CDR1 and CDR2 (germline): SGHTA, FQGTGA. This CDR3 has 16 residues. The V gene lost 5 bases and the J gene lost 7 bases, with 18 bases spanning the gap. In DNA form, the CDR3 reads TGTGCCAGCAGCACCTCCGGGACAACTTCAAATTCACCCCTCCACTTT. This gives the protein CASSTSGTTSNSPLHF.

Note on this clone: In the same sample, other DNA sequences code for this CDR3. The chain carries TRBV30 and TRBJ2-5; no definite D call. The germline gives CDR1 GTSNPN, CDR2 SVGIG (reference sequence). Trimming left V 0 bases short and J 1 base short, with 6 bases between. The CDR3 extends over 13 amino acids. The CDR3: CAWSVRPQETQYF. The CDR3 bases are TGTGCCTGGAGTGTACGCCCCCAAGAGACCCAGTACTTC.

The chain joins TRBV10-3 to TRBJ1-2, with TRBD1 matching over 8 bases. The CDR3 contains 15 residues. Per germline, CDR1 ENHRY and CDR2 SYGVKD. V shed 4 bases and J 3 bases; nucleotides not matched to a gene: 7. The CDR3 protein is CAISGAGGADYGYTF. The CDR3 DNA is TGTGCCATCAGTGGGGCAGGGGGCGCAGACTATGGCTACACCTTC.

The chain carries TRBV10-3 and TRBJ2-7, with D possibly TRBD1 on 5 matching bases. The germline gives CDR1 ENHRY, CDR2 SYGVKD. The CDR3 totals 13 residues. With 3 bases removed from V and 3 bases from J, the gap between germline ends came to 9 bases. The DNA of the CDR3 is TGTGCCATCAGTGATAGGGGCTTCTACGAGCAGTACTTC. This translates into CAISDRGFYEQYF.

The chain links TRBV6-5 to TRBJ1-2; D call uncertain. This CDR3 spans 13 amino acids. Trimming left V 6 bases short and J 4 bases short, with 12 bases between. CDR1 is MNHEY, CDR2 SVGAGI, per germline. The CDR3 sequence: CASRTGRAYGYTF. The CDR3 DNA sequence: TGTGCCAGCAGGACCGGACGGGCCTATGGCTACACCTTC.

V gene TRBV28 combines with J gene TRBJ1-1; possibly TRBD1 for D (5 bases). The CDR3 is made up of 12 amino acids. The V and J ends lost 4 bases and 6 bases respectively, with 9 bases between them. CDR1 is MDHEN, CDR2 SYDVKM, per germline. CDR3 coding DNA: TGTGCCAGCAGTTGGCAGGGTGCTGAAGCTTTCTTT. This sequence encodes CASSWQGAEAFF.

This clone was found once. The chain's CDR3 is CASSLGSLTYEQYF. The DNA of the CDR3 is TGTGCCAGCAGCTTAGGTAGTTTAACCTACGAGCAGTACTTC. The V gene is TRBV7-8, the J gene TRBJ2-7; D is unresolved. The CDR3 covers 14 residues. Between the trimmed V and J ends, which lost 1 base and 2 bases, there was a span of 9 bases. Germline assignment: CDR1 SGHVS and CDR2 FQNEAQ. Based on the CDR3 plus reference TRBV7-8 and TRBJ2-7, the full variable domain is GAGVSQSPRYKVAKRGQDVALRCDPISGHVSLFWYQQALGQGPEFLTYFQNEAQLDKSGLPSDRFFAERPEGSVSTLKIQRTQQEDSAVYLCASSLGSLTYEQYFGPGTRLTVT.

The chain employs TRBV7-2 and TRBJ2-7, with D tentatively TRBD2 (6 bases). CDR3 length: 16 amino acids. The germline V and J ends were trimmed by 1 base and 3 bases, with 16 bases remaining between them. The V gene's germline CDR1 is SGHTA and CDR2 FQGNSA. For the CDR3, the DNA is TGTGCCAGCAGCTTAGGGTTGGGGGGTCAGAGCTACGAGCAGTACTTC. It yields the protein CASSLGLGGQSYEQYF. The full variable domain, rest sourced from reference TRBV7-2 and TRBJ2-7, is GAGVSQSPSNKVTEKGKDVELRCDPISGHTALYWYRQSLGQGLEFLIYFQGNSAPDKSGLPSDRFSAERTGGSVSTLTIQRTQQEDSAVYLCASSLGLGGQSYEQYFGPGTRLTVT.

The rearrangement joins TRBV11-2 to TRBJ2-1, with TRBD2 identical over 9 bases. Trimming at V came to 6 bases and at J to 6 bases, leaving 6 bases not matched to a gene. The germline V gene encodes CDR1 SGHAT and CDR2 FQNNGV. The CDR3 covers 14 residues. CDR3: CASSSGRGGNEQFF. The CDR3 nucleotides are TGTGCCAGCAGTAGCGGGAGAGGGGGCAATGAGCAGTTCTTC.

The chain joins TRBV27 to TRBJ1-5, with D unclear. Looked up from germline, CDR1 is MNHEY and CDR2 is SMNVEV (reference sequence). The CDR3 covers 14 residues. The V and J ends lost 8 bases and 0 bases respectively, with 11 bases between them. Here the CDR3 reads CASGYSYSNQPQHF. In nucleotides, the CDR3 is TGTGCCAGCGGATACAGTTATAGCAATCAGCCCCAGCATTTT.

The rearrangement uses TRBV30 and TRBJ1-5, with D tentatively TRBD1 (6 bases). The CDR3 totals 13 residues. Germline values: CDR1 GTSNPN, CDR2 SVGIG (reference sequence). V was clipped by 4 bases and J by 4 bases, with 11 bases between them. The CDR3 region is CAWTQGRNQPQHF. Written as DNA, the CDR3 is TGTGCCTGGACGCAGGGGAGGAATCAGCCCCAGCATTTT.

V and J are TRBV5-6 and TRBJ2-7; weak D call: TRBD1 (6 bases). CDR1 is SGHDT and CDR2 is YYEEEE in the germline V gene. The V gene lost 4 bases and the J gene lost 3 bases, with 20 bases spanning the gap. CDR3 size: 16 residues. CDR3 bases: TGTGCCAGCAGCCTTCGCCTTACAGGGCCCCGCTACGAGCAGTACTTC. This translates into CASSLRLTGPRYEQYF.

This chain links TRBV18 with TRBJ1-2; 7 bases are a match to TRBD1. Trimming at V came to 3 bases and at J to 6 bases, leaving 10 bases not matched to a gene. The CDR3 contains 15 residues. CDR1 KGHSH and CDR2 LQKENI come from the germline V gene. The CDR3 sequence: CASSPDDRAGDGYTF. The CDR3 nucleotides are TGTGCCAGCTCACCGGACGACAGGGCAGGGGATGGCTACACCTTC.

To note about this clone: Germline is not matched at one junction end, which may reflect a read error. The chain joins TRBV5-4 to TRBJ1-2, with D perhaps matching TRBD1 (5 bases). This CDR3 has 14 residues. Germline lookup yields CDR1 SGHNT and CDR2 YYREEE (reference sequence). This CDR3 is CASSQDLGQGGYTF. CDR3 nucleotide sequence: TGCGCCAGCAGCCAAGATCTAGGGCAGGGCGGCTACACCTTC.

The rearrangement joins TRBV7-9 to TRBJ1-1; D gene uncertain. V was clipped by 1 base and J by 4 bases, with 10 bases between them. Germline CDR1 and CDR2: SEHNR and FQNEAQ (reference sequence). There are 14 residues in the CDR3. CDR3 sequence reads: CASSLGKGSTEAFF. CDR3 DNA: TGTGCCAGCAGCTTAGGCAAAGGGAGCACTGAAGCTTTCTTT.

This CDR3 reads CASRTTAGARNSPLHF. In nucleotides, the CDR3 is TGTGCCAGTAGGACCACCGCAGGGGCCAGAAATTCACCCCTCCACTTT. The chain carries TRBV19 and TRBJ1-6, with a tentative D call TRBD1 (6 bases). This CDR3 has 16 amino acids. V shed 6 bases and J shed 7 bases, with 19 bases lying between them. Germline loops: CDR1 LNHDA, CDR2 SQIVND (reference sequence).

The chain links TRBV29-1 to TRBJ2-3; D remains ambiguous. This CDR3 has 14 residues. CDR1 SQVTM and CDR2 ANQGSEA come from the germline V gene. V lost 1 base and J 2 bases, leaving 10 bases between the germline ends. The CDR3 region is CSVEVGLHTDTQYF. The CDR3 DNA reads TGCAGCGTTGAAGTCGGTCTGCACACAGATACGCAGTATTTT.

For the CDR3, the DNA is TGTGCCACCCGGGACTCTGGGGCCAACGTCCTGACTTTC. Protein sequence: CATRDSGANVLTF. This chain uses TRBV28 with TRBJ2-6; tentative D call: TRBD2 (5 bases). The CDR3 spans 13 residues. Germline V gene sequence: CDR1 MDHEN, CDR2 SYDVKM. Trimming cost V 10 bases and J 0 bases, with 7 bases left between them. Filled out from reference TRBV28 and TRBJ2-6, the complete variable domain reads DVKVTQSSRYLVKRTGEKVFLECVQDMDHENMFWYRQDPGLGLRLIYFSYDVKMKEKGDIPEGYSVSREKKERFSLILESASTNQTSMYLCATRDSGANVLTFGAGSRLTVL.

The CDR3 loop reads CASSRGTKSGDEQYF. The DNA of the CDR3 is TGTGCCAGCAGTCGAGGGACAAAGAGTGGGGACGAGCAGTACTTC. The chain is built from TRBV6-5 and TRBJ2-7; possible D gene TRBD1, 6 bases. Trimming took off 5 bases at V and 5 bases at J, with 19 bases between the two ends. Germline V lookup: CDR1 MNHEY, CDR2 SVGAGI. CDR3 length equals 15 residues.

The DNA for the CDR3 is TGCGCCAGCAGCTTGGGGGGAAAAGCTTTCTTT. Translation: CASSLGGKAFF. The J gene is TRBJ1-1, the V gene TRBV5-1; D remains ambiguous. The germline V and J ends were trimmed by 0 bases and 9 bases, with 6 bases remaining between them. The CDR3 sequence is 11 residues long. CDR1 and CDR2 (germline): SGHRS, YFSETQ.

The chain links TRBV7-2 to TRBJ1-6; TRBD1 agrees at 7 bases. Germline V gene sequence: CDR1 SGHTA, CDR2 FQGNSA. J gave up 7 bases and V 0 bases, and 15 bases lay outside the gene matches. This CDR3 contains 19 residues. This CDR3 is CASSLAFRGALRLNSPLHF. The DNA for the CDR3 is TGTGCCAGCAGCTTAGCGTTCAGGGGGGCTCTGCGTTTAAATTCACCCCTCCACTTT.